Given below is one T cell receptor beta chain in context. Its binding antigen is unknown. Per-base quality was not reported, and no clone a single base away is much larger than it. The library was produced with the immunoSEQ multiplex PCR assay. TCRdb holds this immuneACCESS table with in-frame rearrangements only. Some clones are missing; in checked studies, unresolved V genes explain under half, and the rest has no known cause. Here the sample has about 120,000 clones; 85% to 95% occur a single time. In total, the top ten clones hold 0.55% to 0.6% of the sample. Counted from cysteine to phenylalanine, this CDR3 has 15 amino acids. Only the CDR3 part of the read is kept: 45 bases, read in frame from the first base. Based on the germline V gene (reference sequence), the CDR1 and CDR2 sequences are GTSNPN and SVGIG. The V end loses 0 bases and the J end loses 2 bases, and a stretch of 13 bases separates them.

This sample was taken from a study of control samples from healthy donors and cancer patients (dated by TCRdb to 2019 to 2021). The sequenced sample was PBMCs. This sequence was found in a man older than 75 with head and neck cancer. Recombination connected TRBV30 to TRBJ1-1, with the D segment identity uncertain. The CDR3 amino acid sequence is: CAWSVSPRANTEAFF. The base sequence is TGTGCCTGGAGTGTATCCCCAAGGGCCAACACTGAAGCTTTCTTT.